This T cell receptor beta chain derives from a study of technical replicates of blood from several donors. The method was immunoSEQ multiplex PCR; TCRdb's version includes in-frame clones alone and lacks a portion of them. Of tens of thousands of clones detected, approximately 97% appear once; the ten largest clones hold 0.25% to 0.35%. The sequence was collected from a human donor in good health. Input material: T cells isolated from PBMCs.

As DNA, the CDR3 is TGTGCCAGCAGCTTAGGTCCGGGACTAGCGGACAATGAGCAGTTCTTC. Its translation: CASSLGPGLADNEQFF. The chain recombines TRBV7-9 with TRBJ2-1, with 11 bases matching TRBD2. The CDR3 has 16 amino acids. Germline lookup yields CDR1 SEHNR and CDR2 FQNEAQ (reference sequence). V lost 1 base and J lost 5; bases outside the gene matches: 4.